This TCR beta chain was recovered during a study of identical twins. From germline, CDR1 is MNHEY and CDR2 SVGEGT. The CDR3 length is 15 residues. V was pared by 7 bases and J by 7 bases, with 10 bases of the junction left unmatched. TCRdb fed the 5' RACE reads into MiXCR, producing one record per CDR3 protein. The table includes roughly 1.6 million distinct CDR3 sequences, 32% detected once. The receptor was derived from a newborn girl in good health. Sequenced: cord blood. The rearrangement uses TRBV6-2 or TRBV6-3 and TRBJ2-2, with 9 bases that match TRBD2. The CDR3 nucleotides read TGTGCCAGCAAGGGGCTAGCGGGGAAGATCGGGGAGCTGTTTTTT. Amino acid sequence: CASKGLAGKIGELFF.